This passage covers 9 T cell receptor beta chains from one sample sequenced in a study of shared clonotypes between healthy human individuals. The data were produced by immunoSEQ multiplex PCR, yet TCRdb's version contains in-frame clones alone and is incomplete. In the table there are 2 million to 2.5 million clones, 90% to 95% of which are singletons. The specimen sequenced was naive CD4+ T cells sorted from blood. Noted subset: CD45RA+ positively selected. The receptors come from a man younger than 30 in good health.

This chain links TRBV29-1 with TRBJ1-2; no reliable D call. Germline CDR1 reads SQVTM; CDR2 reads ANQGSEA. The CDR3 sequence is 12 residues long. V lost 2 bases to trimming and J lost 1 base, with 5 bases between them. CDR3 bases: TGCAGCGTTGAACGGATTAACTATGGCTACACCTTC. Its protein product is CSVERINYGYTF.

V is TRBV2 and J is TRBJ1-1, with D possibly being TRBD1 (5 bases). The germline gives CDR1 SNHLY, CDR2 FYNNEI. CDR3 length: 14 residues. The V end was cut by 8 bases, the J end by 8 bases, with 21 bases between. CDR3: CASLPSGQGTEAFF. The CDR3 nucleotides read TGTGCCAGCCTTCCGTCAGGTCAGGGTACAGAAGCTTTCTTT. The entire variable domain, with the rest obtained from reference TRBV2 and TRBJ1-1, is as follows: EPEVTQTPSHQVTQMGQEVILRCVPISNHLYFYWYRQILGQKVEFLVSFYNNEISEKSEIFDDQFSVERPDGSNFTLKIRSTKLEDSAMYFCASLPSGQGTEAFFGQGTRLTVV.

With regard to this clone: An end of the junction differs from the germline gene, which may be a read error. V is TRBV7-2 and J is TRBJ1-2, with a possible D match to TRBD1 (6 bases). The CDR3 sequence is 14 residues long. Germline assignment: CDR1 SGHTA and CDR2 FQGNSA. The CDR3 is CASSPRTVAYVYTF. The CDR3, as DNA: TGTGCCAGCAGCCCCCGGACAGTGGCGTATGTCTACACCTTC.

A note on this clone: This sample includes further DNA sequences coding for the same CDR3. CDR3 residues: CASSPDGSSYEQYF. CDR3 coding DNA: TGTGCCAGCTCACCTGACGGGAGCTCCTACGAGCAGTACTTC. The chain uses TRBV18 and TRBJ2-7; D perhaps matches TRBD2 (6 bases). V lost 3 bases and J 0 bases, leaving 9 bases between the germline ends. The CDR3 consists of 14 residues. Germline assignment: CDR1 KGHSH and CDR2 LQKENI.

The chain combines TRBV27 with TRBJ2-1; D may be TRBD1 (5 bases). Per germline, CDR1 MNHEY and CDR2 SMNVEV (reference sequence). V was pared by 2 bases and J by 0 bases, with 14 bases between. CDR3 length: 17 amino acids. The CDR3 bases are TGTGCCAGCAGTTTAGGAGCAGGGAAAAGCTCCTACAATGAGCAGTTCTTC. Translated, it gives CASSLGAGKSSYNEQFF.

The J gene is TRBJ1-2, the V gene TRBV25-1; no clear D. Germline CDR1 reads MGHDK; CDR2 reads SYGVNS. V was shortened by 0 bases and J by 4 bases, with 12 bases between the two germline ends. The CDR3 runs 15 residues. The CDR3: CASSEYTVTAYGYTF. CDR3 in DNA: TGTGCCAGCAGTGAATATACCGTGACCGCCTATGGCTACACCTTC.

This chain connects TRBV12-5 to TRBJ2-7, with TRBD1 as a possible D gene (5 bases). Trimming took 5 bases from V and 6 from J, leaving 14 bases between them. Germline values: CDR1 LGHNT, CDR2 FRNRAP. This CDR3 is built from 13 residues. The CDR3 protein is CASGRLGRFEQYF. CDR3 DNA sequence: TGTGCTAGTGGTCGCCTGGGGCGCTTCGAGCAGTACTTC.

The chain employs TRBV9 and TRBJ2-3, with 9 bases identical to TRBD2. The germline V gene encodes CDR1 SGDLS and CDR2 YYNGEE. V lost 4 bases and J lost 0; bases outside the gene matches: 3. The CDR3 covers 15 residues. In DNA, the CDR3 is TGTGCCAGCAGCCCAGCGGGGGGAAGCACAGATACGCAGTATTTT. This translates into CASSPAGGSTDTQYF.

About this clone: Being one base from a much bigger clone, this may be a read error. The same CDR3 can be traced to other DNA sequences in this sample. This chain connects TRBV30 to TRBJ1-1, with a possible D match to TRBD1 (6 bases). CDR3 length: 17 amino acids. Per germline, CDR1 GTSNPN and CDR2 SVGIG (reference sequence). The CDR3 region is CAWRRDKGVGFPTEAFF. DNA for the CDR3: TGTGCCTGGAGAAGAGATAAGGGGGTAGGGTTCCCCACTGAAGCTTTCTTC.